These 15 T cell receptor beta chains share one sample of origin, sequenced in a study of memory CD4+ T cells and cytomegalovirus serostatus. Sequencing used immunoSEQ multiplex PCR; TCRdb keeps in-frame clones, though not all of them. The sample lists about 31,000 clones, about 75% seen once, with roughly 0.65% in the top ten. Single viable CD3+CD4+CD8-CD45RO+ cells were sorted as the memory CD4+ T cells. Specimen: memory CD4+ T cells from blood. The receptors were sampled from an adult in good health and CMV-seronegative. Some clones in this sample may be carry-over from other donors' samples.

The chain employs TRBV5-1 and TRBJ1-4; TRBD1 aligns across 9 bases. V shed 4 bases and J 4 bases; nucleotides not matched to a gene: 5. CDR1 SGHRS and CDR2 YFSETQ come from the germline V gene. The CDR3 runs to 15 residues. The DNA of the CDR3 is TGCGCCAGCAGCGGGGGACAGGGCCGTAATGAAAAACTGTTTTTT. Its protein is CASSGGQGRNEKLFF. Drawing the rest from reference TRBV5-1 and TRBJ1-4, the complete variable domain is KAGVTQTPRYLIKTRGQQVTLSCSPISGHRSVSWYQQTPGQGLQFLFEYFSETQRNKGNFPGRFSGRQFSNSRSEMNVSTLELGDSALYLCASSGGQGRNEKLFFGSGTQLSVL.

The V call is TRBV5-1, the J call TRBJ2-1, with 10 nucleotides matching TRBD2. The V gene's germline CDR1 is SGHRS and CDR2 YFSETQ. This CDR3 comprises 16 residues. Trimming cost V 4 bases and J 6 bases; bases outside gene matches: 10. CDR3 DNA: TGCGCCAGCAGCAAAATACTAGCGGGGATAGGCAATGAGCAGTTCTTC. It encodes CASSKILAGIGNEQFF.

The chain couples TRBV2 to TRBJ1-2, with 7 bases identical to TRBD1. Germline lookup yields CDR1 SNHLY and CDR2 FYNNEI. V lost 6 bases, J lost 10 bases, and 5 bases stayed unmatched. The CDR3 is made up of 11 amino acids. The CDR3 nucleotides read TGTGCCAGCAGCCGGGACAGTGCCTACACCTTC. It specifies CASSRDSAYTF. Together with reference TRBV2 and TRBJ1-2, the CDR3 gives the full variable domain: EPEVTQTPSHQVTQMGQEVILRCVPISNHLYFYWYRQILGQKVEFLVSFYNNEISEKSEIFDDQFSVERPDGSNFTLKIRSTKLEDSAMYFCASSRDSAYTFGSGTRLTVV.

The V call is TRBV30, the J call TRBJ1-4; tentatively, D is TRBD1 (6 bases). The germline V gene encodes CDR1 GTSNPN and CDR2 SVGIG (reference sequence). CDR3 length equals 13 residues. V was cut by 2 bases and J by 13 bases, with 17 bases left in between. CDR3 coding DNA: TGTGCCTGGAGTTTAGACTACCGGGACATACTGTTTTTT. It yields the protein CAWSLDYRDILFF.

The chain has TRBV5-5 and TRBJ1-1; tentatively, D is TRBD1 (5 bases). Trimming left V 0 bases short and J 7 bases short, with 13 bases between. This CDR3 region has 14 residues. Germline CDR1 reads SGHKS; CDR2 reads YYEKEE (reference sequence). The CDR3 DNA sequence: TGTGCCAGCAGCTTGGAGTCCAGGGATGGTGAAGCTTTCTTT. Its protein is CASSLESRDGEAFF.

The chain carries TRBV5-1 and TRBJ1-4; 7 nucleotides line up with TRBD1. Per the germline V gene, CDR1 is SGHRS and CDR2 is YFSETQ. CDR3 length: 16 amino acids. The ends lost 4 bases at V and 4 bases at J; junction bases unmatched: 10. The CDR3 spells CASSGGWTGGNEKLFF. CDR3 nucleotides: TGCGCCAGCAGCGGGGGATGGACAGGCGGTAATGAAAAACTGTTTTTT.

CDR3 in amino acids: CAISESRDGYGYTF. The CDR3 nucleotides read TGTGCCATCAGTGAGTCCAGGGACGGCTATGGCTACACCTTC. The rearrangement links TRBV10-3 to TRBJ1-2, with a tentative D call TRBD1 (5 bases). Germline V lookup: CDR1 ENHRY, CDR2 SYGVKD. Trimming took 0 bases from V and 4 from J, leaving 9 bases between them. This CDR3 is built from 14 residues.

The J gene is TRBJ2-7, the V gene TRBV25-1; a weak D match, TRBD2 (6 bases). Trimming took off 2 bases at V and 4 bases at J, with 12 bases between the two ends. CDR1 and CDR2 from the germline V gene are MGHDK and SYGVNS. The length of the CDR3 is 14 residues. DNA of the CDR3: TGTGCCAGCAGTGAAACGGGGGACCCTTACGAGCAGTACTTC. Translation gives CASSETGDPYEQYF.

In its sample, this clone was seen once. The chain combines TRBV7-9 with TRBJ2-7, with D perhaps matching TRBD2 (7 bases). This CDR3 comprises 15 residues. Per the germline V gene, CDR1 is SEHNR and CDR2 is FQNEAQ (reference sequence). V lost 0 bases to trimming and J lost 7 bases, with 16 bases between them. CDR3 sequence: CASSLASGGLGEQYF. As DNA, the CDR3 is TGTGCCAGCAGCTTAGCCTCGGGGGGCCTTGGTGAGCAGTACTTC.

V usage is TRBV20-1 and J usage is TRBJ2-7; maybe TRBD2 (6 bases). Trimming took 3 bases from V and 10 from J, leaving 13 bases between them. The CDR3 loop spans 11 amino acids. The germline V gene has CDR1 DFQATT and CDR2 SNEGSKA (reference sequence). The CDR3 is CSASLAAGQYF. The CDR3 coding sequence is TGCAGTGCTAGCTTAGCGGCAGGACAGTACTTC.

The chain has TRBV27 and TRBJ1-5; TRBD1 is a possible D gene (6 bases). This CDR3 region has 14 residues. Trimming removed 5 bases from V and 3 bases from J, with 11 bases in between. Germline CDR1 is MNHEY and CDR2 is SMNVEV (reference sequence). The CDR3 DNA follows: TGTGCCAGCAGTCCCCAGGGGACCAATCAGCCCCAGCATTTT. It encodes CASSPQGTNQPQHF.

The chain is built from TRBV29-1 and TRBJ2-2, with unresolved D. Germline assignment: CDR1 SQVTM and CDR2 ANQGSEA. This CDR3 is built from 12 residues. The ends were cut back, 5 bases at V and 6 bases at J, with 10 bases in the middle. CDR3 bases: TGCAGCGTTAATAAGGGCGCCGGGGAGCTGTTTTTT. Amino acids: CSVNKGAGELFF.

The chain employs TRBV19 and TRBJ1-1, with no clear D. This CDR3 contains 13 residues. The germline V gene has CDR1 LNHDA and CDR2 SQIVND (reference sequence). Trimming removed 7 bases from V and 0 bases from J, with 9 bases in between. The CDR3 reads CASNDGMNTEAFF. In DNA, the CDR3 is TGTGCCAGTAACGACGGAATGAACACTGAAGCTTTCTTT.

This clone was detected a few times. The V and J genes are TRBV7-9 and TRBJ1-6, with a possible D match to TRBD1 (5 bases). In germline, CDR1 is SEHNR, CDR2 FQNEAQ (reference sequence). With 4 bases removed from V and 5 bases from J, the gap between germline ends came to 9 bases. CDR3 size: 14 residues. CDR3 DNA: TGTGCCAGCAGCTCCCCAGGGAATAATTCACCCCTCCACTTT. Translating gives CASSSPGNNSPLHF.

The CDR3 here is CASSSRTTGGEQFF. The CDR3 nucleotides are TGTGCCAGCAGCTCTCGGACGACAGGGGGCGAGCAGTTCTTC. The chain joins TRBV11-3 to TRBJ2-1; 10 bases agree with TRBD1. The CDR3 totals 14 residues. Germline CDR1 is SGHNT and CDR2 is YENEEA. Trimming took 4 bases from V and 10 from J; bases not matched to a gene: 7. Variable domain in full (rest from reference TRBV11-3 and TRBJ2-1): EAGVVQSPRYKIIEKKQPVAFWCNPISGHNTLYWYLQNLGQGPELLIRYENEEAVDDSQLPKDRFSAERLKGVDSTLKIQPAELGDSAVYLCASSSRTTGGEQFFGPGTRLTVL.